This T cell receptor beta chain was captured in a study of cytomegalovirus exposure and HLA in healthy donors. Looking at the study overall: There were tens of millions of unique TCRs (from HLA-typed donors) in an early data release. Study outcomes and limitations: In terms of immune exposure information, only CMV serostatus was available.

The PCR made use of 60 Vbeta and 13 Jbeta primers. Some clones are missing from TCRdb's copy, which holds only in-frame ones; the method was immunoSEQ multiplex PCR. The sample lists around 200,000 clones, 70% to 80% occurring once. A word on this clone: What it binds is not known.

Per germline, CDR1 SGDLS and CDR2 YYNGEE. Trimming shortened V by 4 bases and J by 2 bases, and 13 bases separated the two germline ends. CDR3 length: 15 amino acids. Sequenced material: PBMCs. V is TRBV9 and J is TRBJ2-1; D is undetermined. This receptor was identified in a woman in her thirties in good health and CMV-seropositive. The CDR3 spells CASSSTRSAYNEQFF. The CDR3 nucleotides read TGTGCCAGCAGCTCGACGAGGAGCGCCTACAATGAGCAGTTCTTC. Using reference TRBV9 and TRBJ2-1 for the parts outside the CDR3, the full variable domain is DSGVTQTPKHLITATGQRVTLRCSPRSGDLSVYWYQQSLDQGLQFLIQYYNGEERAKGNILERFSAQQFPDLHSELNLSSLELGDSALYFCASSSTRSAYNEQFFGPGTRLTVL.